This is a list of T cell receptor beta chains from one sample in a study of regulatory T cells in long-lasting Graves disease. TCRdb re-derived calls from the multiplex PCR reads in MiXCR, one entry per CDR3 protein. The repertoire holds about 470,000 distinct CDR3 sequences, 15% seen once, with 15% to 20% in the top ten. These sequences were also reported in another study, on T cells in Graves' hyperthyroidism and ophthalmopathy.

Sample: peripheral blood mononuclear cells (PBMCs), taken at new diagnosis, from a patient treated with antithyroid drugs. The origin of the receptors is a woman younger than 45 with Graves disease. Each CDR3 is given with its conserved first and last residue. The D gene is left open where the match is weak. The size field is filled for only some rows; it gives once, few, many or a size class.

>TRBJ2-7|NA|TRBV3-1|many
CASSQLTYEQYF
TGTGCCAGCAGCCAACTTACCTACGAGCAGTACTTC
>TRBJ2-2|TRBD2|TRBV7-3|many
CASSLTLSRLAGGTGELFF
TGTGCCAGCAGCTTAACGTTAAGTAGGCTAGCGGGAGGAACGGGGGAGCTGTTTTTT
>TRBJ2-7|TRBD1|TRBV28|NA
CASTTSGTGTYEQYF
TGTGCCAGCACTACCTCCGGGACAGGGACCTACGAGCAGTACTTC
>TRBJ1-1|NA|TRBV30|many
CAWSVDGGTEAFF
TGTGCCTGGAGTGTAGACGGGGGCACTGAAGCTTTCTTT
>TRBJ2-1|NA|TRBV5-1|few
CASSLEGTPSYNEQFF
TGCGCCAGCAGCTTGGAAGGCACACCCTCCTACAATGAGCAGTTCTTC
>TRBJ1-4|NA|TRBV5-5|NA
CASSLNTVNEKLFF
TGTGCCAGCAGCTTGAACACAGTTAATGAAAAACTGTTTTTT
>TRBJ1-1|NA|TRBV30|many
CAWSEGTGSEAFF
TGTGCCTGGAGTGAAGGAACAGGCTCTGAAGCTTTCTTT
>TRBJ1-5|NA|TRBV20-1|few
CSARVPSQGLKQPQHF
TGCAGTGCTAGAGTTCCCTCACAGGGTCTGAAGCAGCCCCAGCATTTT
>TRBJ1-4|NA|TRBV19|once
CASSIVANEKLFF
TGTGCCAGTAGTATAGTAGCAAATGAAAAACTGTTTTTT
>TRBJ1-2|TRBD1|TRBV10-3|NA
CAISPTGRNGYTF
TGTGCCATCAGCCCGACAGGGCGGAACGGCTACACCTTC
>TRBJ2-6|NA|TRBV5-1|few
CASSLVMSSGANVLTF
TGCGCCAGCAGCTTGGTGATGAGCTCTGGGGCCAACGTCCTGACTTTC
>TRBJ2-3|NA|TRBV3-1|many
CASSQGGDPTDTQYF
TGTGCCAGCAGCCAAGGTGGGGACCCCACAGATACGCAGTATTTT
>TRBJ1-5|NA|TRBV12-3/TRBV12-4|once
CASSRRAVNQPQHF
TGTGCCAGCAGCCGCAGGGCGGTCAATCAGCCCCAGCATTTT
>TRBJ2-7|TRBD2|TRBV5-1|NA
CASSLGGLAGAFHEQYF
TGCGCCAGCAGCTTGGGGGGACTAGCGGGAGCATTCCACGAGCAGTACTTC
>TRBJ2-7|NA|TRBV5-5|few
CASNQVAVTSYEQYF
TGTGCCAGCAACCAGGTAGCGGTAACATCCTACGAGCAGTACTTC
>TRBJ2-4|TRBD2|TRBV14|NA
CASSQDATSASLLAKNIQYF
TGTGCCAGCAGCCAAGATGCCACTAGCGCATCCCTCCTAGCCAAAAACATTCAGTACTTC